What follows are 30 T cell receptor beta chains derived from one specimen sequenced in a study of blood T cell repertoires in COVID-19. The table came from immunoSEQ multiplex PCR; TCRdb's copy has only in-frame clones and leaves some out. This repertoire shows hundreds of thousands of clones, about nine tenths found once; its top ten account for about 7.3%. Material for sequencing was peripheral blood. The receptors originated from a woman in her seventies with COVID-19, enrolled during active disease.

This chain uses TRBV19 with TRBJ1-2; tentatively, D is TRBD1 (5 bases). V lost 3 bases and J lost 4, with 9 bases in between. CDR3 length: 13 amino acids. Looked up from germline, CDR1 is LNHDA and CDR2 is SQIVND (reference sequence). CDR3 sequence: CASSIPGPYGYTF. CDR3 sequence (DNA): TGTGCCAGTAGTATTCCAGGGCCCTATGGCTACACCTTC.

This sequence joins TRBV11-2 and TRBJ2-3; 16 bases agree with TRBD2. J was trimmed by 6 bases and V by 4 bases; bases with no gene match: 7. The germline CDR1 and CDR2 sequences are SGHAT and FQNNGV. The CDR3 runs to 17 residues. CDR3 region: CASSSAGLAGGADTQYF. The CDR3 DNA reads TGTGCCAGCAGCTCCGCGGGACTAGCGGGGGGGGCCGATACGCAGTATTTT. Full variable domain (rest looked up from reference TRBV11-2 and TRBJ2-3): EAGVAQSPRYKIIEKRQSVAFWCNPISGHATLYWYQQILGQGPKLLIQFQNNGVVDDSQLPKDRFSAERLKGVDSTLKIQPAKLEDSAVYLCASSSAGLAGGADTQYFGPGTRLTVL.

J is TRBJ2-3 and V is TRBV9; D perhaps matches TRBD2 (6 bases). The V gene's germline CDR1 is SGDLS and CDR2 YYNGEE. The ends were cut back, 0 bases at V and 4 bases at J, with 12 bases in the middle. CDR3 size: 15 residues. The CDR3 DNA reads TGTGCCAGCAGCGTAGTCGGGGGTGCCCCAGATACGCAGTATTTT. This codes for CASSVVGGAPDTQYF.

In nucleotides, the CDR3 is TGCGCCAGCAGCCAAGAACAGGGCCGGGTGGCTGAAGCTTTCTTT. Its protein product is CASSQEQGRVAEAFF. This sequence joins TRBV4-3 and TRBJ1-1; weak D call: TRBD1 (6 bases). Germline loops: CDR1 LGHNA, CDR2 YSLEER. Trimming shortened V by 0 bases and J by 6 bases, and 14 bases separated the two germline ends. The CDR3 runs to 15 residues.

The V call is TRBV28, the J call TRBJ2-7; TRBD1 matches 11 bases. V was clipped by 6 bases and J by 2 bases; unmatched bases: 6. This CDR3 comprises 15 residues. Germline V gene sequence: CDR1 MDHEN, CDR2 SYDVKM. CDR3 DNA sequence: TGTGCCAGCAGAACCGGGACAGGGGGGGCCTACGAGCAGTACTTC. This translates into CASRTGTGGAYEQYF.

V is TRBV6-5 and J is TRBJ1-5; D is uncertain. Germline loops: CDR1 MNHEY, CDR2 SVGAGI. V was trimmed by 6 bases and J by 0 bases, leaving 12 bases between them. The CDR3 has 15 amino acids. The CDR3 reads CASRTGLDSNQPQHF. CDR3 coding DNA: TGTGCCAGCAGAACCGGACTGGATAGCAATCAGCCCCAGCATTTT.

CDR3 coding DNA: TGTGCCAGCAGCAGGGGAGGCAATCAGCCCCAGCATTTT. Translating gives CASSRGGNQPQHF. J is TRBJ1-5 and V is TRBV2; maybe TRBD1 (6 bases). This CDR3 comprises 13 residues. Germline V CDR1 and CDR2: SNHLY, FYNNEI. Trimming cost V 6 bases and J 2 bases, with 8 bases left between them.

The chain uses TRBV9 and TRBJ1-1; 9 bases line up with TRBD1. CDR3 length: 15 amino acids. CDR1 and CDR2 from the germline V gene are SGDLS and YYNGEE. The V segment lost 4 bases and the J segment 5 bases; nucleotides outside the gene matches: 9. CDR3 sequence reads: CASSPQLGQGTEAFF. In DNA form, the CDR3 reads TGTGCCAGCAGCCCCCAATTAGGACAGGGGACTGAAGCTTTCTTT.

This chain joins TRBV4-1 and TRBJ1-2; 8 positions agree with TRBD1. J lost 3 bases, V lost 4 bases, and 16 bases had no gene match. CDR3 size: 18 residues. Germline lookup yields CDR1 MGHRA and CDR2 YSYEKL. The CDR3 spells CASSLPQGARWGDYGYTF. DNA of the CDR3: TGCGCCAGCAGCCTCCCCCAGGGGGCGCGATGGGGTGACTATGGCTACACCTTC.

In regard to this clone: Other DNA sequences in the same sample also yield this CDR3. This rearrangement joins TRBV24-1 to TRBJ1-5; TRBD1 might be the D (6 bases). The CDR3 loop spans 13 amino acids. Trimming removed 5 bases from V and 6 bases from J, with 10 bases in between. CDR1 and CDR2 (germline): KGHDR, SFDVKD. CDR3 nucleotides: TGTGCCACCAGTGGGGGAGGGGGTCAGCCCCAGCATTTT. Its protein product is CATSGGGGQPQHF.

The V call is TRBV11-3, the J call TRBJ1-1; D is perhaps TRBD1 (5 bases). Germline assignment: CDR1 SGHNT and CDR2 YENEEA. The V and J ends lost 5 bases and 3 bases respectively, with 10 bases between them. CDR3 length: 13 amino acids. For the CDR3, the DNA is TGTGCCAGCAGCCCAGGGAGGGACACTGAAGCTTTCTTT. This gives the protein CASSPGRDTEAFF.

V is TRBV6-2 or TRBV6-3 and J is TRBJ2-5; D may be TRBD2 (7 bases). Trimming took off 4 bases at V and 5 bases at J, with 14 bases between the two ends. The length of the CDR3 is 14 residues. Germline CDR1 and CDR2: MNHEY and SVGEGT. The CDR3 region has the DNA TGTGCCAGCAGTTGGGGGGGGGCCGGGGAGACCCAGTACTTC. Translation: CASSWGGAGETQYF.

This clone has more than one count but fewer than ten. J is TRBJ1-2 and V is TRBV9; possible D gene TRBD1, 6 bases. The CDR3 has 13 residues. Germline values: CDR1 SGDLS, CDR2 YYNGEE. V was cut by 3 bases and J by 3 bases, with 9 bases left in between. As DNA, the CDR3 is TGTGCCAGCAGCGCCCGGACAGACTATGGCTACACCTTC. Its translation is CASSARTDYGYTF.

V and J are TRBV19 and TRBJ2-1, with 8 bases lining up with TRBD1. V shed 5 bases and J 8 bases; nucleotides not matched to a gene: 8. This CDR3 is 14 amino acids long. From germline, CDR1 is LNHDA and CDR2 SQIVND (reference sequence). CDR3 protein: CASSVGQVKDEQFF. CDR3 DNA: TGTGCCAGTAGTGTGGGACAGGTTAAGGATGAGCAGTTCTTC.

The chain links TRBV5-1 to TRBJ2-2; the D gene is possibly TRBD1 (6 bases). CDR1 is SGHRS and CDR2 is YFSETQ in the germline V gene. The CDR3 has 22 residues. The V end was cut by 7 bases, the J end by 3 bases, with 37 bases between. For the CDR3, the DNA is TGCGCCAGCCGCCCACCCGTCGCCCCAGGGGCAGGGACGTGGGGATACACCGGGGAGCTGTTTTTT. It specifies CASRPPVAPGAGTWGYTGELFF.

Only a few counts were recorded for this clone. This chain joins TRBV3-1 (or the pseudogene TRBV3-2) and TRBJ1-2, with D uncertain. Trimming took 4 bases from V and 4 from J, leaving 10 bases between them. The CDR3 runs to 13 residues. CDR1 and CDR2 (germline): LGHDT, YNNKEL (reference sequence). DNA for the CDR3: TGTGCCAGCAGCCGCACAGATCCCTATGGCTACACCTTC. Its translation: CASSRTDPYGYTF.

This chain's CDR3 is CAWSIPGLGEQYF. The CDR3 nucleotides read TGTGCCTGGAGTATTCCAGGGTTGGGCGAGCAGTACTTC. V and J are TRBV30 and TRBJ2-7, with a possible D match to TRBD1 (5 bases). V lost 2 bases to trimming and J lost 6 bases, with 14 bases between them. Germline V lookup: CDR1 GTSNPN, CDR2 SVGIG (reference sequence). The CDR3 sequence is 13 residues long.

V is TRBV30 and J is TRBJ2-6; D is undetermined. The CDR3 covers 14 residues. V was cut by 5 bases and J by 0 bases, with 8 bases left in between. CDR1 is GTSNPN, CDR2 SVGIG, per germline (reference sequence). The CDR3 DNA follows: TGTGCCTGGGGTGGTAGCTCTGGGGCCAACGTCCTGACTTTC. It translates to CAWGGSSGANVLTF.

The chain combines TRBV9 with TRBJ1-2; 7 bases map to TRBD1. Germline values: CDR1 SGDLS, CDR2 YYNGEE. The CDR3 runs 14 residues. Germline trimming cut 3 bases from V and 7 bases from J; bases unmatched to any gene: 9. The CDR3 coding sequence is TGTGCCAGCAGCGAGAGACAGGGTAAAGGTGGCTACACCTTC. It specifies CASSERQGKGGYTF.

Only a few counts were recorded for this clone. The rearrangement uses TRBV20-1 and TRBJ2-3; weak D call: TRBD1 (5 bases). CDR1 DFQATT and CDR2 SNEGSKA come from the germline V gene (reference sequence). The CDR3 loop spans 12 amino acids. With 4 bases removed from V and 6 bases from J, the gap between germline ends came to 11 bases. CDR3 sequence reads: CSANDNRDTQYF. CDR3 sequence (DNA): TGCAGTGCTAATGATAACAGGGATACGCAGTATTTT.

The chain has TRBV9 and TRBJ1-1; 7 nucleotides align to TRBD1. The CDR3 contains 14 residues. Per the germline V gene, CDR1 is SGDLS and CDR2 is YYNGEE. The junction had 7 bases not matched to a gene; V was cut back by 0 bases and J by 8 bases. CDR3 region: CASSVEVTGQEAFF. CDR3 nucleotide sequence: TGTGCCAGCAGCGTAGAGGTCACGGGACAGGAAGCTTTCTTT.

This chain joins TRBV5-1 and TRBJ1-2; D is perhaps TRBD1 (5 bases). The V gene's germline CDR1 is SGHRS and CDR2 YFSETQ. The CDR3 runs to 13 residues. V gave up 1 base and J gave up 7 bases, with 11 bases separating them. The CDR3 DNA reads as TGCGCCAGCAGCTTGCCCCAGGGAGGTGGCTACACCTTC. It is translated as CASSLPQGGGYTF. The variable domain in full, with the rest retrieved from reference TRBV5-1 and TRBJ1-2, is KAGVTQTPRYLIKTRGQQVTLSCSPISGHRSVSWYQQTPGQGLQFLFEYFSETQRNKGNFPGRFSGRQFSNSRSEMNVSTLELGDSALYLCASSLPQGGGYTFGSGTRLTVV.

The chain is built from TRBV5-1 and TRBJ2-3; the match to TRBD2 covers 11 bases. Germline loops: CDR1 SGHRS, CDR2 YFSETQ. The CDR3 totals 16 residues. Trimming took 0 bases from V and 6 from J; bases not matched to a gene: 6. CDR3 DNA: TGCGCCAGCAGCTTGGCCTTAGCGGGGGGGCCGGATACGCAGTATTTT. It specifies CASSLALAGGPDTQYF.

The rearrangement joins TRBV7-9 to TRBJ1-6; no reliable D call. V was trimmed by 5 bases and J by 8 bases, leaving 7 bases between them. The CDR3 is 12 amino acids. CDR1 SEHNR and CDR2 FQNEAQ come from the germline V gene (reference sequence). CDR3 region: CASSTVDSPLHF. The CDR3 DNA sequence: TGTGCCAGCAGCACCGTAGATTCACCCCTCCACTTT.

The gene calls are TRBV27 and TRBJ2-2; D is perhaps TRBD1 (5 bases). This CDR3 has 13 residues. The germline V and J ends were trimmed by 6 bases and 4 bases, with 9 bases remaining between them. The germline V gene has CDR1 MNHEY and CDR2 SMNVEV (reference sequence). CDR3 nucleotide sequence: TGTGCCAGCAGGGGTAGGGGCACCGGGGAGCTGTTTTTT. This sequence encodes CASRGRGTGELFF.

The chain combines TRBV28 with TRBJ1-1, with D unclear. The CDR3 covers 14 residues. From germline, CDR1 is MDHEN and CDR2 SYDVKM. V gave up 6 bases and J gave up 8 bases, with 19 bases separating them. The CDR3 protein is CASSAAEQLVEAFF. The CDR3 bases are TGTGCCAGCAGCGCGGCAGAACAACTAGTAGAAGCTTTCTTT.

The chain recombines TRBV19 with TRBJ2-1; D may be TRBD2 (7 bases). Germline V lookup: CDR1 LNHDA, CDR2 SQIVND (reference sequence). The CDR3 has 15 residues. Trimming stripped 3 bases from V and 9 bases from J, with 18 bases between. The CDR3 loop is CASSIGGQRSSEQFF. The DNA of the CDR3 is TGTGCCAGTAGTATCGGGGGGCAAAGGAGTAGTGAGCAGTTCTTC. Combining the CDR3 with reference TRBV19 and TRBJ2-1 gives the whole variable domain DGGITQSPKYLFRKEGQNVTLSCEQNLNHDAMYWYRQDPGQGLRLIYYSQIVNDFQKGDIAEGYSVSREKKESFPLTVTSAQKNPTAFYLCASSIGGQRSSEQFFGPGTRLTVL.

About this clone itself: This may arise from a read error, as a much more abundant clone is one base away. The same CDR3 can be traced to other DNA sequences in this sample. The rearrangement links TRBV7-8 to TRBJ1-6; a weak D match, TRBD1 (5 bases). The CDR3 has 13 amino acids. CDR1 is SGHVS, CDR2 FQNEAQ, per germline. Trimming removed 1 base at V and 8 bases at J, with 6 bases between. The CDR3 DNA sequence: TGTGCCAGCAGCTTAGGGGGGGATTCACCCCTCCACTTT. Residues: CASSLGGDSPLHF. The full variable domain, in which reference TRBV7-8 and TRBJ1-6 provide the parts outside the CDR3, is GAGVSQSPRYKVAKRGQDVALRCDPISGHVSLFWYQQALGQGPEFLTYFQNEAQLDKSGLPSDRFFAERPEGSVSTLKIQRTQQEDSAVYLCASSLGGDSPLHFGNGTRLTVT.

J is TRBJ2-1 and V is TRBV11-2; possibly TRBD2 for D (6 bases). Germline V gene lookup returns CDR1 SGHAT and CDR2 FQNNGV. The V end was cut by 1 base, the J end by 7 bases, with 11 bases between. The CDR3 spans 14 residues. CDR3 in DNA: TGTGCCAGCAGCTTAGCGGCGGGGCAAAATGAGCAGTTCTTC. Its translation: CASSLAAGQNEQFF.

The chain uses TRBV24-1 and TRBJ2-2; 9 positions match TRBD1. Trimming removed 3 bases from V and 5 bases from J; junction bases left unmatched: 9. In germline, CDR1 is KGHDR, CDR2 SFDVKD. CDR3 length equals 17 residues. CDR3 residues: CATSDPWTGAPTGELFF. The CDR3 DNA follows: TGTGCCACCAGTGATCCTTGGACAGGGGCCCCGACCGGGGAGCTGTTTTTT.